This T cell receptor beta chain came from a study of T cell responses to AZD1222 COVID-19 vaccine. Study observations and caveats: Unmutated variant regions reportedly attract nearly half of all spike-specific TCRs.

The CDR3 spans 14 residues. V dropped 4 bases and J dropped 1 base, with 10 bases sitting between them. The germline V gene has CDR1 KGHSH and CDR2 LQKENI. Clones were sequenced by immunoSEQ multiplex PCR, and TCRdb holds only the in-frame ones, with some missing. The profile shows around 100,000 clones, roughly 91% of them singletons. As to this clone: What it binds is not known.

The genes are TRBV18 and TRBJ1-1, with D uncertain. The clonotype comes from an adult in good health. The sequencing used peripheral blood, collected on day 0 of AZD1222 vaccination. The CDR3 loop reads CASSRLPPNTEAFF. CDR3 nucleotides: TGTGCCAGCTCACGCTTACCACCGAACACTGAAGCTTTCTTT.